This T cell receptor beta chain was identified during a study of low-dose radiotherapy and immunotherapy resistance in tumors. As for the study in general: Treatment consisted of nivolumab 240 mg every two weeks and ipilimumab 1 mg/kg every six weeks, given intravenously to patients. Daily intake of oral aspirin 300 mg by patients lasted four cycles and began on cycle 1 day 1.

Priming of first-strand cDNA relied on TRAV- and TRBV-specific primers (covering alpha and beta chains). TCRs were put through approximately 20 PCR cycles of amplification with Phusion. A constant-region primer and the V-primer adapter served as the primer pair. From the reads, TCRdb called clonotypes with MiXCR, one entry per CDR3 protein. The sample lists approximately 45,000 distinct CDR3 sequences, around a quarter occurring once. This clonotype was observed many times. The time point here: after trial treatment. The treatment is: LDRT plus nivolumab, ipilimumab, low-dose cyclophosphamide and aspirin (RACIN trial). From germline, CDR1 is GTSNPN and CDR2 SVGIG (reference sequence). The CDR3 is made up of 14 amino acids. V was clipped by 4 bases and J by 5 bases; unmatched bases: 4.

The TCR comes from a male donor with prostate cancer. The sample consisted of PBMCs, taken after low-dose radiotherapy plus immunotherapy. The chain couples TRBV30 to TRBJ1-5; TRBD1 aligns across 11 bases. CDR3: CAWTRDRGYQPQHF. CDR3 nucleotide sequence: TGTGCCTGGACGAGGGACAGGGGGTATCAGCCCCAGCATTTT.